One and the same sample provided the 13 T cell receptor beta chains below, sequenced in a study of lymphopenia after photon versus proton radiotherapy. This table comes from immunoSEQ multiplex PCR, and its TCRdb copy is limited to in-frame clones, with some not included. The sample contains 160,000 or so clones, 75% to 90% of which appear only once. Sequencing used peripheral blood, obtained from a patient treated with photon-based radiotherapy. The receptors shown here come from a man between 45 and 60 years old with gastric cancer.

The V call is TRBV10-3, the J call TRBJ2-7; D is uncertain. This CDR3 comprises 15 residues. V was pared by 3 bases and J by 0 bases, with 12 bases between. Germline CDR1 and CDR2: ENHRY and SYGVKD. DNA of the CDR3: TGTGCCATCAGTGACCCCGGCGGAAGCTCCTACGAGCAGTACTTC. Its translation is CAISDPGGSSYEQYF.

The V call is TRBV18, the J call TRBJ1-1; tentatively, D is TRBD1 (5 bases). V lost 2 bases, J lost 4 bases, and 8 bases lay in between. Germline lookup yields CDR1 KGHSH and CDR2 LQKENI. The CDR3 length is 13 residues. CDR3 DNA: TGTGCCAGCTCACCAACTCAGGGCACTGAAGCTTTCTTT. This encodes CASSPTQGTEAFF. Using reference TRBV18 and TRBJ1-1 for the parts outside the CDR3, the full variable domain is NAGVMQNPRHLVRRRGQEARLRCSPMKGHSHVYWYRQLPEEGLKFMVYLQKENIIDESGMPKERFSAEFPKEGPSILRIQQVVRGDSAAYFCASSPTQGTEAFFGQGTRLTVV.

This clone has only one observation. The gene calls are TRBV9 and TRBJ2-1, with TRBD2 identical over 9 bases. The CDR3 covers 17 residues. V lost 0 bases, J lost 3 bases, and 7 bases stayed unmatched. The germline V gene encodes CDR1 SGDLS and CDR2 YYNGEE. As DNA, the CDR3 is TGTGCCAGCAGCGTAGCAACCGGGACTAGCATCTACAATGAGCAGTTCTTC. It encodes CASSVATGTSIYNEQFF.

V usage is TRBV5-1 and J usage is TRBJ2-4; either TRBD1 or TRBD2 may supply D (5 bases each). This CDR3 has 18 residues. The germline gives CDR1 SGHRS, CDR2 YFSETQ. V shed 4 bases and J shed 3 bases, with 23 bases lying between them. The CDR3 DNA sequence: TGCGCCAGCAGCCCCTCCTCTGGGACGGATCACGGCAAAAACATTCAGTACTTC. This translates into CASSPSSGTDHGKNIQYF.

V and J are TRBV6-5 and TRBJ1-5, with D maybe TRBD1 (6 bases). Per the germline V gene, CDR1 is MNHEY and CDR2 is SVGAGI. The CDR3 covers 15 residues. V lost 6 bases and J 4 bases, leaving 16 bases between the germline ends. The CDR3 DNA follows: TGTGCCAGCAGCATAACGGGGGGCAAGAATCAGCCCCAGCATTTT. As protein: CASSITGGKNQPQHF.

The V call is TRBV5-1, the J call TRBJ2-7, with TRBD2 matching over 10 bases. CDR1 and CDR2 from the germline V gene are SGHRS and YFSETQ. V trimming: 2 bases; J trimming: 0 bases; junction bases outside the gene matches: 8. The CDR3 length is 17 residues. DNA for the CDR3: TGCGCCAGCAGCTTCTCGACTAGCGGGTTGAGCTCCTACGAGCAGTACTTC. Its translation: CASSFSTSGLSSYEQYF.

The genes are TRBV27 and TRBJ1-2, with TRBD1 matching over 9 bases. Per the germline V gene, CDR1 is MNHEY and CDR2 is SMNVEV (reference sequence). The CDR3 is 13 residues long. V was clipped by 2 bases and J by 6 bases; unmatched bases: 1. In DNA form, the CDR3 reads TGTGCCAGCAGTTTAGGGACAGGGAATGGCTACACCTTC. It specifies CASSLGTGNGYTF.

This clone was counted once. The chain has TRBV5-1 and TRBJ1-5; 12 bases line up with TRBD1. This CDR3 is 15 amino acids long. J lost 7 bases, V lost 3 bases, and 5 bases had no gene match. Germline CDR1 and CDR2: SGHRS and YFSETQ. CDR3 sequence reads: CASSSGTGGQQPQHF. CDR3 DNA sequence: TGCGCCAGCAGCTCCGGGACAGGGGGCCAACAGCCCCAGCATTTT.

The V and J genes are TRBV7-9 and TRBJ1-5; no reliable D call. V dropped 1 base and J dropped 2 bases, with 6 bases sitting between them. The CDR3 covers 14 residues. Looked up from germline, CDR1 is SEHNR and CDR2 is FQNEAQ (reference sequence). DNA for the CDR3: TGTGCCAGCAGCTTAGGATATGGCAATCAGCCCCAGCATTTT. This codes for CASSLGYGNQPQHF.

The rearrangement uses TRBV5-6 and TRBJ2-5; TRBD2 matches 7 bases. Trimming cost V 7 bases and J 0 bases; bases outside gene matches: 0. Germline V CDR1 and CDR2: SGHDT, YYEEEE. The CDR3 covers 12 residues. CDR3 amino acids: CASGTNQETQYF. CDR3 DNA: TGTGCCAGCGGGACTAACCAAGAGACCCAGTACTTC.

The chain joins TRBV2 to TRBJ1-5, with 7 bases fitting TRBD1. The CDR3 is 15 amino acids. J was trimmed by 2 bases and V by 7 bases; bases with no gene match: 8. Germline V gene lookup returns CDR1 SNHLY and CDR2 FYNNEI. CDR3 sequence reads: CASKDRRGGNQPQHF. CDR3 sequence (DNA): TGTGCCAGCAAGGACAGGAGGGGTGGCAATCAGCCCCAGCATTTT.

The chain links TRBV6-6 to TRBJ2-7; the D gene could be TRBD1 or TRBD2 (5 bases each). Germline values: CDR1 MNHNY, CDR2 SVGAGI (reference sequence). This CDR3 contains 13 residues. V was clipped by 4 bases and J by 2 bases, with 9 bases between them. The CDR3 is CASSWGNAYEQYF. CDR3 nucleotide sequence: TGTGCCAGCAGTTGGGGGAATGCCTACGAGCAGTACTTC.

The chain carries TRBV6-4 and TRBJ2-1; perhaps TRBD2 as D (6 bases). V shed 5 bases and J shed 0 bases, with 8 bases lying between them. CDR1 and CDR2 (germline): MRHNA, SNTAGT. This CDR3 is 14 amino acids long. The CDR3 spells CASSQDYSYNEQFF. DNA of the CDR3: TGTGCCAGCAGTCAGGACTACTCCTACAATGAGCAGTTCTTC.